The 28 T cell receptor beta chains presented below share a single source sample, sequenced in a study of Ad26.COV2.S vaccination and SARS-CoV-2 variants. TCRdb keeps only in-frame clones here, not all; method: immunoSEQ multiplex PCR. The data show 400,000 to 500,000 clones, about 91% seen once. Treatment defined: roughly 19 received Ad26.COV2.S at low or high dose, single or two shots; 5 received placebo; per-sample allocation not given. Collection of the samples took place on day 63 after the first injection of vaccine or placebo. Source: peripheral blood, taken in a trial of Ad26.COV2.S vaccine versus placebo. All receptors come from a person between 18 and 59 years old who received the Ad26.COV2.S COVID-19 vaccine or a placebo.

This clone has just one count. The chain's CDR3 is CASGAGTGGDTQYF. The CDR3 nucleotides read TGCGCCAGCGGGGCCGGGACAGGGGGTGATACGCAGTATTTT. The J gene is TRBJ2-3, the V gene TRBV5-1; 11 positions match TRBD1. Germline lookup yields CDR1 SGHRS and CDR2 YFSETQ. The CDR3 runs to 14 residues. V shed 7 bases, J shed 6 bases, and the junction held 7 bases outside the gene matches.

This chain joins TRBV6-5 and TRBJ1-4; weak D call: TRBD1 (5 bases). The CDR3 runs 13 residues. Trimming shortened V by 6 bases and J by 6 bases, and 11 bases separated the two germline ends. Germline loops: CDR1 MNHEY, CDR2 SVGAGI. The CDR3 coding sequence is TGTGCCAGCAGGTGGCAGGGTTATGAAAAACTGTTTTTT. Protein: CASRWQGYEKLFF.

This chain uses TRBV5-4 with TRBJ2-5, with a weak D call TRBD1 (6 bases). The V gene lost 1 base and the J gene lost 0 bases, with 13 bases spanning the gap. Germline V CDR1 and CDR2: SGHNT, YYREEE (reference sequence). The CDR3 has 16 amino acids. CDR3 nucleotide sequence: TGTGCCAGCAGCTTGTCCGGGACACCGTACCAAGAGACCCAGTACTTC. Amino acids: CASSLSGTPYQETQYF.

The genes are TRBV28 and TRBJ2-7; D gene unclear. The CDR3 is 13 amino acids. CDR1 is MDHEN and CDR2 is SYDVKM in the germline V gene. The V and J ends lost 6 bases and 2 bases respectively, with 11 bases between them. The CDR3 reads CASRQGNTYEQYF. The DNA for the CDR3 is TGTGCCAGCAGGCAAGGGAATACCTACGAGCAGTACTTC.

The chain combines TRBV6-1 with TRBJ1-5; D is unresolved. CDR1 is MNHNS, CDR2 SASEGT, per germline. The V end lost 2 bases, the J end lost 3 bases, and 5 bases lay between the germline ends. CDR3 length: 13 amino acids. Here the CDR3 reads CASSERDNQPQHF. For the CDR3, the DNA is TGTGCCAGCAGTGAAAGAGACAATCAGCCCCAGCATTTT.

The chain recombines TRBV28 with TRBJ1-5; D remains unclear. The CDR3 contains 11 residues. The V gene lost 6 bases and the J gene lost 7 bases, with 7 bases spanning the gap. CDR1 is MDHEN, CDR2 SYDVKM, per germline. CDR3 DNA sequence: TGTGCCAGCAGCGACATCCAGCCCCAGCATTTT. Translating gives CASSDIQPQHF.

V and J are TRBV18 and TRBJ2-5; the match to TRBD1 covers 10 bases. The ends lost 6 bases at V and 14 bases at J; junction bases unmatched: 15. Germline CDR1 KGHSH, CDR2 LQKENI. The CDR3 consists of 14 residues. CDR3 protein: CASSPSLDRGRLYF. CDR3 coding DNA: TGTGCCAGCTCTCCTAGCCTCGACAGGGGGCGTCTCTACTTC. The variable domain in full, completed from reference TRBV18 and TRBJ2-5, reads NAGVMQNPRHLVRRRGQEARLRCSPMKGHSHVYWYRQLPEEGLKFMVYLQKENIIDESGMPKERFSAEFPKEGPSILRIQQVVRGDSAAYFCASSPSLDRGRLYFGPGTRLLVL.

The rearrangement uses TRBV4-3 and TRBJ1-6, with no clear D. Trimming took off 1 base at V and 4 bases at J, with 8 bases between the two ends. The CDR3 has 15 residues. CDR1 is LGHNA, CDR2 YSLEER, per germline. CDR3 nucleotide sequence: TGCGCCAGCAGCCAAGTGATGGGGTATAATTCACCCCTCCACTTT. Its protein product is CASSQVMGYNSPLHF.

The rearrangement uses TRBV6-2 or TRBV6-3 and TRBJ1-2; D gene unclear. Germline CDR1 and CDR2: MNHEY and SVGEGT. The V and J ends lost 3 bases and 2 bases respectively, with 19 bases between them. The CDR3 totals 17 residues. CDR3: CASSYLSRPLLNYGYTF. CDR3 nucleotides: TGTGCCAGCAGTTATCTCAGTAGACCTTTACTCAACTATGGCTACACCTTC.

This chain uses TRBV19 with TRBJ1-4; D remains unclear. Germline CDR1 is LNHDA and CDR2 is SQIVND (reference sequence). V was cut by 8 bases and J by 0 bases, with 10 bases left in between. The CDR3 loop spans 14 amino acids. The DNA for the CDR3 is TGTGCCAGTTCGATCATCGCAACTAATGAAAAACTGTTTTTT. This encodes CASSIIATNEKLFF.

This chain uses TRBV12-5 with TRBJ1-5; possible D gene TRBD1, 6 bases. This CDR3 has 20 amino acids. V lost 0 bases to trimming and J lost 0 bases, with 21 bases between them. Looked up from germline, CDR1 is LGHNT and CDR2 is FRNRAP. The CDR3 sequence: CASGLVPARGALYSNQPQHF. The CDR3 region has the DNA TGTGCTAGTGGTTTGGTACCCGCCCGGGGGGCTCTTTATAGCAATCAGCCCCAGCATTTT.

The genes are TRBV5-6 and TRBJ2-1, with TRBD2 identical over 9 bases. V lost 0 bases, J lost 9 bases, and 1 base stayed unmatched. This CDR3 is 13 amino acids long. The germline CDR1 and CDR2 sequences are SGHDT and YYEEEE. In nucleotides, the CDR3 is TGTGCCAGCAGCTTGGTGACTAGCGGTGAGCAGTTCTTC. This translates into CASSLVTSGEQFF.

The chain has TRBV13 and TRBJ1-2, with 12 bases that match TRBD1. J lost 8 bases, V lost 5 bases, and 9 bases had no gene match. The length of the CDR3 is 15 residues. CDR1 is PRHDT, CDR2 FYEKMQ, per germline (reference sequence). The CDR3 loop is CASSLPGTGGWGYTF. The CDR3 nucleotides are TGTGCCAGCAGCCTCCCCGGGACAGGGGGCTGGGGCTACACCTTC.

The chain employs TRBV5-4 and TRBJ2-1, with D possibly being TRBD1 (6 bases). The V end was cut by 3 bases, the J end by 5 bases, with 12 bases between. Per the germline V gene, CDR1 is SGHNT and CDR2 is YYREEE (reference sequence). This CDR3 has 14 residues. The CDR3 DNA reads TGTGCCAGCAGCTATCCCGCAGGGGACAATGAGCAGTTCTTC. This codes for CASSYPAGDNEQFF.

The chain combines TRBV28 with TRBJ1-1; D is unclear. Germline values: CDR1 MDHEN, CDR2 SYDVKM. Deletions cut 1 base from V and 1 base from J, with 10 bases between. CDR3 length: 15 amino acids. The CDR3, as DNA: TGTGCCAGCAGTTTATTGGGGAGTGGGAACACTGAAGCTTTCTTT. This encodes CASSLLGSGNTEAFF.

This rearrangement joins TRBV5-8 to TRBJ2-7, with 11 bases matching TRBD2. The CDR3 consists of 15 residues. After removal of 1 base from V and 4 bases from J, the junction contained 4 bases not matched to a gene. CDR1 and CDR2 (germline): SGHTS, YDEGEE. The CDR3 loop is CASSLWGTSGYEQYV. For the CDR3, the DNA is TGTGCCAGCAGCTTGTGGGGGACTAGCGGTTACGAGCAGTACGTC.

V usage is TRBV2 and J usage is TRBJ2-5; D is unclear. CDR1 is SNHLY and CDR2 is FYNNEI in the germline V gene. The CDR3 is 11 residues long. V lost 7 bases to trimming and J lost 2 bases, with 5 bases between them. Here the CDR3 DNA reads TGTGCCAGCACCTTTCAAGAGACCCAGTACTTC. Its protein is CASTFQETQYF.

This clone was picked up one time. The chain couples TRBV5-1 to TRBJ2-3, with 13 positions matching TRBD2. The V and J ends lost 4 bases and 4 bases, in that order; junction bases with no gene match: 6. From germline, CDR1 is SGHRS and CDR2 YFSETQ. The CDR3 runs to 16 residues. CDR3 residues: CASSTRLAGGPDTQYF. CDR3 bases: TGCGCCAGCAGCACCCGACTAGCGGGGGGCCCAGATACGCAGTATTTT.

In this sample, this clone turned up once. The J gene is TRBJ2-2, the V gene TRBV24-1, with 9 bases lining up with TRBD1. Germline CDR1 KGHDR, CDR2 SFDVKD. J was trimmed by 7 bases and V by 4 bases; bases with no gene match: 9. The length of the CDR3 is 16 residues. This CDR3 is CATSDWAGTGNGELFF. The CDR3 nucleotides are TGTGCCACCAGTGACTGGGCCGGGACAGGGAACGGGGAGCTGTTTTTT.

The count of this clone is one. The V and J genes are TRBV21-1 and TRBJ2-7; the table's D call of TRBD1 was not tested on the DNA. TRBV21-1 is described as a pseudogene. This CDR3 region has 18 residues. This chain's CDR3 is CASSKVRDRARGSYEQYV. The CDR3, as DNA: TGTGCCAGCAGCAAAGTCAGAGACAGGGCCAGAGGTTCCTACGAGCAGTACGTC.

The V call is TRBV3-1 (or the pseudogene TRBV3-2), the J call TRBJ1-6, with TRBD1 matching over 8 bases. V gave up 4 bases and J gave up 7 bases; unmatched junction bases: 9. Germline V CDR1 and CDR2: LGHDT, YNNKEL (reference sequence). This CDR3 has 16 amino acids. The CDR3 sequence: CASSPFGQGENSPLHF. CDR3 coding DNA: TGTGCCAGCAGCCCTTTTGGACAGGGTGAGAATTCACCCCTCCACTTT.

This sequence joins TRBV6-5 and TRBJ2-7; D remains unclear. V gave up 4 bases and J gave up 2 bases, with 6 bases separating them. Germline V lookup: CDR1 MNHEY, CDR2 SVGAGI. The CDR3 contains 12 residues. CDR3 loop: CASSSPTYEQYF. CDR3 nucleotides: TGTGCCAGCAGTTCCCCAACCTACGAGCAGTACTTC.

V and J are TRBV18 and TRBJ1-2; unclear D gene. The germline V and J ends were trimmed by 1 base and 2 bases, with 8 bases remaining between them. The CDR3 consists of 14 residues. From germline, CDR1 is KGHSH and CDR2 LQKENI. The CDR3, as DNA: TGTGCCAGCTCACCACTGGCCAGGAACTATGGCTACACCTTC. It specifies CASSPLARNYGYTF.

This chain connects TRBV6-2 or TRBV6-3 to TRBJ2-4; maybe TRBD1 (6 bases). This CDR3 has 15 amino acids. V lost 7 bases, J lost 0 bases, and 13 bases lay in between. The germline gives CDR1 MNHEY, CDR2 SVGEGT. The CDR3 protein is CASNPQGKAKNIQYF. In nucleotides, the CDR3 is TGTGCCAGCAACCCACAGGGTAAAGCCAAAAACATTCAGTACTTC.

The rearrangement uses TRBV6-6 and TRBJ2-3, with 7 bases that match TRBD2. The ends lost 4 bases at V and 4 bases at J; junction bases unmatched: 8. The CDR3 runs to 15 residues. The germline V gene encodes CDR1 MNHNY and CDR2 SVGAGI (reference sequence). The CDR3 DNA sequence: TGTGCCAGCAGTTTCATACGCGGGAGTGCAGATACGCAGTATTTT. Translated, it gives CASSFIRGSADTQYF.

The V and J genes are TRBV10-3 and TRBJ2-2; perhaps D is TRBD1 or TRBD2 (6 bases each). The CDR3 is made up of 15 amino acids. The germline gives CDR1 ENHRY, CDR2 SYGVKD. With 8 bases removed from V and 4 bases from J, the gap between germline ends came to 17 bases. CDR3 nucleotide sequence: TGTGCCATCTCTGAGGCAGGGGAGGTCACCGGGGAGCTGTTTTTT. It translates to CAISEAGEVTGELFF.

The chain recombines TRBV15 with TRBJ2-3; no reliable D call. Germline-derived CDR1 and CDR2 are LNHNV and YYDKDF (reference sequence). V lost 6 bases to trimming and J lost 0 bases, with 13 bases between them. CDR3 length: 15 amino acids. CDR3 in amino acids: CATRASIRSTDTQYF. CDR3 DNA: TGTGCCACCAGGGCATCGATAAGGAGCACAGATACGCAGTATTTT.

This chain joins TRBV4-2 and TRBJ2-1, with D possibly matching TRBD1 (6 bases). The CDR3 contains 16 residues. The V end lost 0 bases, the J end lost 3 bases, and 12 bases lay between the germline ends. Germline V gene lookup returns CDR1 LGHNA and CDR2 YNFKEQ. The CDR3 here is CASSQDFGRGYNEQFF. The DNA of the CDR3 is TGTGCCAGCAGCCAAGACTTCGGCAGGGGCTACAATGAGCAGTTCTTC.